Reported below is one T cell receptor (beta chain). Germline V gives CDR1 SQVTM, CDR2 ANQGSEA. The CDR3 loop spans 13 amino acids. The record originates from a study of blood T cell repertoires in COVID-19. TCRdb's copy holds only in-frame clones and misses some; the assay was immunoSEQ multiplex PCR. This table has roughly 59,000 clones, approximately 78% appearing once. Input material: peripheral blood. This clonotype originated in an older man with acute or convalescent COVID-19. The V and J genes are TRBV29-1 and TRBJ1-2, with 7 bases that match TRBD1. CDR3 in DNA: TGCAGTTGCAGACAGGGAACTAACTATGGCTACACCTTC. It codes for CSCRQGTNYGYTF.